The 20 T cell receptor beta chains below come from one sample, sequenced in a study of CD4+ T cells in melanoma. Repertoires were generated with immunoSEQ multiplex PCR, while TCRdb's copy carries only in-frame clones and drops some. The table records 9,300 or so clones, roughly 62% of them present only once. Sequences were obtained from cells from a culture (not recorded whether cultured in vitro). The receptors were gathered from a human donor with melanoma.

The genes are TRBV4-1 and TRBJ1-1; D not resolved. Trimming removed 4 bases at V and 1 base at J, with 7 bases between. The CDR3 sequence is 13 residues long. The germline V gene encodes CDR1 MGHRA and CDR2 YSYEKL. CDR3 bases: TGCGCCAGCAGCCGACGGGAGAACACTGAAGCTTTCTTT. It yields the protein CASSRRENTEAFF.

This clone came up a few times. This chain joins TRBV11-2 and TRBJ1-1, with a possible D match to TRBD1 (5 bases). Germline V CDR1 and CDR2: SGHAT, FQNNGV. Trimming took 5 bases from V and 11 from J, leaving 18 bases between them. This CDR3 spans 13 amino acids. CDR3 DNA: TGTGCCAGCAGCCTGGGGACCGGCCTCGTGGCTTTCTTT. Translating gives CASSLGTGLVAFF. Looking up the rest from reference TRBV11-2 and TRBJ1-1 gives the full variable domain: EAGVAQSPRYKIIEKRQSVAFWCNPISGHATLYWYQQILGQGPKLLIQFQNNGVVDDSQLPKDRFSAERLKGVDSTLKIQPAKLEDSAVYLCASSLGTGLVAFFGQGTRLTVV.

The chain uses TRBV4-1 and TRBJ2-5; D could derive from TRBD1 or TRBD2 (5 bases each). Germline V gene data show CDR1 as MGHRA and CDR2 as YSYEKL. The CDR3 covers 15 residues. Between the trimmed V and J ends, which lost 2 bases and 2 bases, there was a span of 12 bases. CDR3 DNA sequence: TGCGCCAGCAGCCAACTATTTGGGGGACAAGAGACCCAGTACTTC. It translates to CASSQLFGGQETQYF.

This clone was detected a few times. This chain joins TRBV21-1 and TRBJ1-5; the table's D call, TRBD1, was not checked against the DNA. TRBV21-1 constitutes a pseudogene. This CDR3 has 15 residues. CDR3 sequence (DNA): TGTGCCAGCAGCATACCAGACAGAACCGATCAGCCCCAGCATTTT. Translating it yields CASSIPDRTDQPQHF.

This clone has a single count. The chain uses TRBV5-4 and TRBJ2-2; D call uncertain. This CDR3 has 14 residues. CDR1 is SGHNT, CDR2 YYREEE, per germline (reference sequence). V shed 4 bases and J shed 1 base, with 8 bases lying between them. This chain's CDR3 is CASSPRQNTGELFF. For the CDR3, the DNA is TGTGCCAGCAGCCCACGACAGAACACCGGGGAGCTGTTTTTT.

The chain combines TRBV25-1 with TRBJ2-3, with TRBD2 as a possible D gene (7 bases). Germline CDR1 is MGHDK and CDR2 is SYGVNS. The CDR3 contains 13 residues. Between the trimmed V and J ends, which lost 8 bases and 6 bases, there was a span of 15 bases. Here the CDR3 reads CASGGALEDTQYF. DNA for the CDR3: TGTGCCAGCGGGGGGGCCTTAGAGGATACGCAGTATTTT.

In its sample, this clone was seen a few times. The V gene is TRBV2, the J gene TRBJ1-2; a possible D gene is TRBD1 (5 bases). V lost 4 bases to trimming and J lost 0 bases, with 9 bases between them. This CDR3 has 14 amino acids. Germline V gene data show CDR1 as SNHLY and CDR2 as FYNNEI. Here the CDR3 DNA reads TGTGCCAGCAGTGGGGACGGGGCTAACTATGGCTACACCTTC. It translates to CASSGDGANYGYTF.

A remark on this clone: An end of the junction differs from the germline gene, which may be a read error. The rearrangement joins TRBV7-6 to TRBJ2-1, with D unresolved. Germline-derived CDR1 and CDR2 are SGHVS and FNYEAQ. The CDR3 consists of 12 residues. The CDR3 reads CAGSLQANEQFF. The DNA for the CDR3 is TGTGCCGGCAGCTTGCAAGCCAATGAGCAGTTCTTC.

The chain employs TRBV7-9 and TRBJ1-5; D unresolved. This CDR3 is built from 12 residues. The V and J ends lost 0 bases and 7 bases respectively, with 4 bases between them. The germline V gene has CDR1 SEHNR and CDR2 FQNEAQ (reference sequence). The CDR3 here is CASSLAGQPQHF. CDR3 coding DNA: TGTGCCAGCAGCTTAGCAGGACAGCCCCAGCATTTT. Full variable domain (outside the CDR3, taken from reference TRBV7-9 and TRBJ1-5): DTGVSQNPRHKITKRGQNVTFRCDPISEHNRLYWYRQTLGQGPEFLTYFQNEAQLEKSRLLSDRFSAERPKGSFSTLEIQRTEQGDSAMYLCASSLAGQPQHFGDGTRLSIL.

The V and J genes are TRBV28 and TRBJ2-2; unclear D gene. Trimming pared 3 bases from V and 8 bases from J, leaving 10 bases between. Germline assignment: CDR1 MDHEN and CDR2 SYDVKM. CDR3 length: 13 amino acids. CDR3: CASSFMMTGELFF. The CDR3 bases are TGTGCCAGCAGTTTCATGATGACTGGGGAGCTGTTTTTT.

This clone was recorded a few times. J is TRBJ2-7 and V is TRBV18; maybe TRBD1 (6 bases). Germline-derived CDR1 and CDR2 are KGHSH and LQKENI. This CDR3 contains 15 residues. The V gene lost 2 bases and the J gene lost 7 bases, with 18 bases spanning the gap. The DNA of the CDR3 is TGTGCCAGCTCACCATGGGGACACCTAACCTGGGAGCAGTACTTC. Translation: CASSPWGHLTWEQYF. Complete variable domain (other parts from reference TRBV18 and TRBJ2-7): NAGVMQNPRHLVRRRGQEARLRCSPMKGHSHVYWYRQLPEEGLKFMVYLQKENIIDESGMPKERFSAEFPKEGPSILRIQQVVRGDSAAYFCASSPWGHLTWEQYFGPGTRLTVT.

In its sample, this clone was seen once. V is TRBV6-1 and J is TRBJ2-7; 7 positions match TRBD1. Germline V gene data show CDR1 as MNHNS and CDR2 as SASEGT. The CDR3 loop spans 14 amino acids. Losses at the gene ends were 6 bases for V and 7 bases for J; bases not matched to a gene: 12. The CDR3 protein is CASRSNSQGLEQYF. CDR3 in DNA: TGTGCCAGCAGGTCAAACTCACAGGGGCTGGAGCAGTACTTC.

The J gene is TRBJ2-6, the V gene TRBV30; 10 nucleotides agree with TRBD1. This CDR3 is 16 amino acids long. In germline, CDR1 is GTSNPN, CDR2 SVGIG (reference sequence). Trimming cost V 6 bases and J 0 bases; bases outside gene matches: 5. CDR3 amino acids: CACGDRGHSGANVLTF. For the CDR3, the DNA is TGTGCCTGTGGGGACAGGGGACACTCTGGGGCCAACGTCCTGACTTTC.

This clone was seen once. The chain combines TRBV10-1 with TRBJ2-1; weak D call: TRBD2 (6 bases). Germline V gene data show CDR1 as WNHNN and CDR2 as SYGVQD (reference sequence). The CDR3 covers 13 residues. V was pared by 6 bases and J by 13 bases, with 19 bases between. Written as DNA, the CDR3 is TGCGCCAGCAGGGTTAACGCGGGGTTTCCCCAGTTCTTC. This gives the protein CASRVNAGFPQFF.

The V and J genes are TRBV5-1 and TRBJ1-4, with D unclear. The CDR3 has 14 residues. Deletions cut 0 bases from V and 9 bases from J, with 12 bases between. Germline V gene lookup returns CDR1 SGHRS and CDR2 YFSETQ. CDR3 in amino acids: CASSLEGDGQKLFF. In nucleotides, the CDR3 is TGCGCCAGCAGCTTGGAAGGCGACGGTCAAAAACTGTTTTTT. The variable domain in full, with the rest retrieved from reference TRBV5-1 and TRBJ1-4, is KAGVTQTPRYLIKTRGQQVTLSCSPISGHRSVSWYQQTPGQGLQFLFEYFSETQRNKGNFPGRFSGRQFSNSRSEMNVSTLELGDSALYLCASSLEGDGQKLFFGSGTQLSVL.

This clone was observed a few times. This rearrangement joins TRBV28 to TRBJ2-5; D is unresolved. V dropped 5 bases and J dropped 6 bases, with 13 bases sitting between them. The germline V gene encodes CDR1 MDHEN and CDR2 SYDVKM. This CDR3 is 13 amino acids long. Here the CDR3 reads CASSPTVPKTQYF. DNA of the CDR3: TGTGCCAGCAGTCCGACGGTTCCGAAGACCCAGTACTTC.

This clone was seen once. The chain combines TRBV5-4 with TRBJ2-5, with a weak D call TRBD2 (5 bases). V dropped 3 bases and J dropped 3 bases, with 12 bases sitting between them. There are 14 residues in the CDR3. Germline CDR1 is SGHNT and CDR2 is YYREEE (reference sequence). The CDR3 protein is CASSSGLEKETQYF. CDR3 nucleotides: TGTGCCAGCAGCTCCGGACTCGAAAAAGAGACCCAGTACTTC.

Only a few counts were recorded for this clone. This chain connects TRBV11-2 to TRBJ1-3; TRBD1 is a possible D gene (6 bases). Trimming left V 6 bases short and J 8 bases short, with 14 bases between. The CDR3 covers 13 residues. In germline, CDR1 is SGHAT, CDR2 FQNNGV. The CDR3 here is CASRMGGWDTIYF. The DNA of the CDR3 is TGTGCCAGCAGGATGGGGGGCTGGGACACCATATATTTT.

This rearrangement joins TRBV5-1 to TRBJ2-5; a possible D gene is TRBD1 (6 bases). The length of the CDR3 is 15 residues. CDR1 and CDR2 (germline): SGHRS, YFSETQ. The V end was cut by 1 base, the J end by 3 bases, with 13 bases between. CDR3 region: CASSLMGTREETQYF. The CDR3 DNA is TGCGCCAGCAGCTTGATGGGGACACGGGAAGAGACCCAGTACTTC.

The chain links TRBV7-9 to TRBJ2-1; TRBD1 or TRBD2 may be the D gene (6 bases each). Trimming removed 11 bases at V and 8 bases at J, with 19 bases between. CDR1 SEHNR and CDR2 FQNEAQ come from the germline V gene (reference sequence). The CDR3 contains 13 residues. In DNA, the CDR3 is TGTGCCGGACAGACTAGTTTTTCCGATGAGCAGTTCTTC. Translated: CAGQTSFSDEQFF.